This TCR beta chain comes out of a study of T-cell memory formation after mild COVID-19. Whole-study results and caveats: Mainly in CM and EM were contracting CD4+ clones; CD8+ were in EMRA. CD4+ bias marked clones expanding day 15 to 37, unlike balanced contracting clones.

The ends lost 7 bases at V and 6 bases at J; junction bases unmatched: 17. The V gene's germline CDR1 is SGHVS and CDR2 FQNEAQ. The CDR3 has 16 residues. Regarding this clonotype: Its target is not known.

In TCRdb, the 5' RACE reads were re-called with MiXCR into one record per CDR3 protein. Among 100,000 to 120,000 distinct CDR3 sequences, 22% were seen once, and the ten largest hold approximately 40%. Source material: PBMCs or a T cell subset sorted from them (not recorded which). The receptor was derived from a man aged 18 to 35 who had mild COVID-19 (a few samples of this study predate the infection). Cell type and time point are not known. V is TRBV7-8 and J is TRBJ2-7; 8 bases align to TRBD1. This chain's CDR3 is CASIDPKGQVRFEQYF. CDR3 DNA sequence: TGTGCCAGCATAGATCCAAAGGGACAGGTACGGTTCGAGCAGTACTTC.